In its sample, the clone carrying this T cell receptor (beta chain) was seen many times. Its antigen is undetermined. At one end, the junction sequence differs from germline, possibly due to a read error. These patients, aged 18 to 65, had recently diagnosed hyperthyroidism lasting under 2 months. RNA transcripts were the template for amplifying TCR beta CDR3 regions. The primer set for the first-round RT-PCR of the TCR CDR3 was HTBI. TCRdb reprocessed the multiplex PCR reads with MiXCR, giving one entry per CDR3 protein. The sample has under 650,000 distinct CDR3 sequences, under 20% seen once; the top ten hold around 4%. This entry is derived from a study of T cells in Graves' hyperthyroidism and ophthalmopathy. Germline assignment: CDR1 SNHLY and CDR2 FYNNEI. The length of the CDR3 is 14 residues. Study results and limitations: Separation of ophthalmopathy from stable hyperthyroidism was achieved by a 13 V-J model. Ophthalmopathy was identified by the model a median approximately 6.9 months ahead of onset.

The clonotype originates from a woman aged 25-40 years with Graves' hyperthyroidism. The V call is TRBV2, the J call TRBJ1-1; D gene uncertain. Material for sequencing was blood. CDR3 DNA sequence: TGTGCCAGCAGCGAAGAGGGTTCATGGACTGAAGCTTTCTTT. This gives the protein CASSEEGSWTEAFF.